These 2 T cell receptor beta chains were all obtained from the same sample, sequenced in a study of blood T cells in healthy people across ages. It was with a sample-barcoded 5' primer and a J-beta primer mix that a second PCR of about 7 to 12 cycles was run. TCRdb re-called the 5' RACE reads through MiXCR, storing one row per CDR3 protein. The table shows fewer than 1,000,000 distinct CDR3 sequences, with roughly 44% occurring only once. Sequenced input: blood. These receptors were taken from a man between 60 and 70 years old in good health.

This clonotype has at least ten counts. The V and J genes are TRBV6-5 and TRBJ2-7; D gene uncertain. CDR3 length: 12 residues. Germline assignment: CDR1 MNHEY and CDR2 SVGAGI. V lost 6 bases to trimming and J lost 2 bases, with 8 bases between them. The CDR3 sequence is CASRGETYEQYF. The CDR3 DNA is TGTGCCAGCAGGGGTGAGACCTACGAGCAGTACTTC.

The V and J genes are TRBV7-2 and TRBJ2-1, with D hard to call. Germline V gives CDR1 SGHTA, CDR2 FQGNSA. This CDR3 comprises 13 residues. Trimming shortened V by 3 bases and J by 4 bases, and 7 bases separated the two germline ends. As DNA, the CDR3 is TGTGCCAGCAGCTTTTCTCGGTACAATGAGCAGTTCTTC. As protein: CASSFSRYNEQFF.